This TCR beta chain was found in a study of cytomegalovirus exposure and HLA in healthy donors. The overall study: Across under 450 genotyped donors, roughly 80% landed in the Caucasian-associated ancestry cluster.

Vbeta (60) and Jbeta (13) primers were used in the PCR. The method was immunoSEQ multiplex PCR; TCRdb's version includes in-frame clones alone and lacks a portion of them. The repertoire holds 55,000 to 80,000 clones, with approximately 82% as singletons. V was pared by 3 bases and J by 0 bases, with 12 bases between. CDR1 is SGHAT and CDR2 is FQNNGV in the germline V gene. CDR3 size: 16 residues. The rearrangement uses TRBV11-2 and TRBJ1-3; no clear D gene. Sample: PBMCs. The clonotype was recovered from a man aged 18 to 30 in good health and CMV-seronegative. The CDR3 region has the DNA TGTGCCAGCAGCTTGTACAGCCGAACCTCTGGAAACACCATATATTTT. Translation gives CASSLYSRTSGNTIYF.